The clone carrying this T cell receptor beta chain occurred many times. Its matching antigen is unknown. The germline V and J ends were trimmed by 1 base and 4 bases, with 13 bases remaining between them. The CDR3 runs 15 residues. Looked up from germline, CDR1 is SEHNR and CDR2 is FQNEAQ (reference sequence). Via MiXCR, TCRdb re-called the 5' RACE reads, giving one row per CDR3 protein. The sample lists tens of thousands of distinct CDR3 sequences; 11% were seen once. Each sorted-subset library came from about a million CD4+ or CD8+ T cells. This sample is drawn from a study of neurological immune-mediated disorders. Overall study findings and caveats: Patients with HTLV-1-associated myelopathy had the highest level of TCR clonal expansion, whereas patients with multiple sclerosis had the lowest level, falling beneath the level found in healthy controls. No CDR3 amino acid sequences recurred among expanded clones across subjects, suggesting private repertoires in all groups.

The receptor's source is a woman aged 25 to 39 with HTLV-1-associated myelopathy (HAM/TSP). The chain carries TRBV7-9 and TRBJ1-1, with D perhaps TRBD1 (6 bases). Input material: CD4+ T cells from blood. The CDR3 DNA follows: TGTGCCAGCAGCTTAGTAGGGGGATCGGGCACTGAAGCTTTCTTT. Its translation: CASSLVGGSGTEAFF.